This T cell receptor (beta chain) was retrieved from a study of T cells in narcolepsy. In regard to this clone: No antigen is known for it.

Assay used: immunoSEQ multiplex PCR; TCRdb lists only in-frame clones, some missing. The data contain 20,000 to 25,000 clones, 90% to 95% of them singletons. Germline CDR1 reads MGHRA; CDR2 reads YSYEKL. The ends lost 2 bases at V and 6 bases at J; junction bases unmatched: 7. The CDR3 sequence is 15 residues long. Study-level results: Autoreactive HCRT-specific and TRIB2-specific clonotypes were marked in same-patient CSF-versus-blood CD4+ comparisons. No autoreactive T cell clone sequences appeared in some memory CD4+ repertoires.

Material for sequencing was CD45RA- memory CD4+ T cells from PBMCs. This TCR derives from a human donor with narcolepsy. The chain joins TRBV4-1 to TRBJ1-2; 9 positions match TRBD1. CDR3 residues: CASSQPTTGGNGYTF. The CDR3 DNA follows: TGCGCCAGCAGCCAACCAACTACAGGGGGCAATGGCTACACCTTC.